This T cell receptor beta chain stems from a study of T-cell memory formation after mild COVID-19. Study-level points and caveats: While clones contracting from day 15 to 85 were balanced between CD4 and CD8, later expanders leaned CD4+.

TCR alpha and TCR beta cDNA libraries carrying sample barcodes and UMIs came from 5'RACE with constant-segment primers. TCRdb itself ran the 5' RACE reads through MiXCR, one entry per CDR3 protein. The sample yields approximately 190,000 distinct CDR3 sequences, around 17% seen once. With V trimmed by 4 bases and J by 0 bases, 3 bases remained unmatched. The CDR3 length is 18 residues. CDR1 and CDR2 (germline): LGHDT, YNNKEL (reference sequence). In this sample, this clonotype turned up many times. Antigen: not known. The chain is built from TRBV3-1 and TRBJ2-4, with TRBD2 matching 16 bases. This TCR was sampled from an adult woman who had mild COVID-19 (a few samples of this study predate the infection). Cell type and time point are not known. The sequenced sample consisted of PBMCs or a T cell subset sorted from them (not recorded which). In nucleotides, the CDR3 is TGTGCCAGCAGCCGTGGGACTAGCGGGGGGGTAGCCAAAAACATTCAGTACTTC. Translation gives CASSRGTSGGVAKNIQYF.